This T cell receptor (beta chain) was sequenced for a study of CD8 T cells in ankylosing spondylitis (dated by TCRdb to 2016 to 2017). The study in broad terms: The study profiled T cell receptor beta repertoires in healthy donors and ankylosing spondylitis patients to find disease-linked TCR variants. Peripheral blood was sampled, and synovial fluid was also collected from ankylosing spondylitis patients. The whole study cohort included 85 to 120 healthy donors and about two dozen ankylosing spondylitis patients. Here is what the overall study found, with its caveats: The disease-linked clones were reported to be significantly enriched in matched synovial fluid samples from ankylosing spondylitis patients. The disease-linked clones had a CD8+ phenotype and were found at relatively low frequencies in peripheral blood. Blood from ankylosing spondylitis patients appeared to be characterized by a TCR beta motif made up of several highly homologous amino acid variants. Some motif variants had previously been reported in the synovial fluid and blood of reactive arthritis patients, which suggests shared mechanisms of disease initiation.

Sequencing was performed on an Illumina HiSeq 2500. Quantitative 5'-RACE with molecular barcodes was the method used to prepare the TCR beta libraries. On the authors' methods: A new computational method based on a probabilistic model of VDJ rearrangement was used to identify disease-linked TCR variants. Clones were called with MiXCR by TCRdb after fastp trimmed the public reads at Q25, and only in-frame beta chains were retained. Each record represents a unique CDR3 protein, reported with the most common genes and DNA among its rows. These V and J calls are TCRdb output, not the study's own analysis. The sample table shows 200,000 to 300,000 distinct CDR3 sequences, and about 10% are seen once. The ten top clones hold 2.6% of the sample. There are many counts of this clonotype. The clone's antigen remains unknown. No quality values exist for individual bases; no much larger clone is one base distant.

This clonotype was sampled from a male donor with ankylosing spondylitis or in good health (not recorded which). The sequenced material came from blood, either unsorted or a sorted T cell fraction (not recorded which).

At the DNA level, the sequence is TGTGCCAGCAGTGAAGGGTTGTACGAGCAGTACTTC. Translation gives CASSEGLYEQYF. The V gene is TRBV25-1 and the J gene is TRBJ2-7; the D gene remains uncertain. V loses 2 bases, J loses 4 bases, and the germline ends lie 6 bases apart. The germline V gene gives CDR1 as MGHDK and CDR2 as SYGVNS. Counted from cysteine to phenylalanine, this CDR3 has 12 amino acids. CDR3 DNA is the only sequence kept; it has 36 bases, read in frame from the first base.